The present T cell receptor (beta chain) was sequenced within a study of blood T cell repertoires in COVID-19. Looking at the study overall: T cells, B-cell-depleted T cells, or PBMCs supplied cDNA or gDNA.

Generated by immunoSEQ multiplex PCR, the TCRdb table keeps only in-frame clones and is missing some. The table has approximately 130,000 clones, about 80% seen once. J was trimmed by 0 bases and V by 5 bases; bases with no gene match: 16. Germline assignment: CDR1 SGHAT and CDR2 FQNNGV. The CDR3 covers 18 residues. The chain joins TRBV11-2 to TRBJ2-7; 7 nucleotides match TRBD1. Sequenced: peripheral blood. This clonotype was obtained from a human donor in a cohort sampled during active COVID-19. CDR3: CASSPAYGQGVFSYEQYF. CDR3 bases: TGTGCCAGCAGCCCCGCCTATGGGCAGGGGGTTTTCTCCTACGAGCAGTACTTC.